This T cell receptor (beta chain) was identified during a study of blood T cell repertoires in COVID-19. For the study at large: Whether acute or convalescent, the COVID-19 samples came from the United States, Italy and Spain. The analysed material was cDNA or gDNA that came from T cells, B-cell-depleted T cells, or PBMCs.

Under the authors' procedure: Amplification of reference gene primers was used by the study to estimate nucleated cell counts. Using immunoSEQ multiplex PCR, the repertoire was profiled, and TCRdb retains in-frame clones only, with some absent. V, J and clone size derive from that table, while D and trimming were established from the DNA sequence. This sample has 28,000 or so clones, with around 82% found just once. CDR1 is MNHEY and CDR2 is SVGAGI in the germline V gene. The CDR3 length is 13 residues. Trimming removed 3 bases at V and 4 bases at J, with 9 bases between. The clonotype was recovered from a human donor in a cohort sampled during active COVID-19. The rearrangement uses TRBV6-5 and TRBJ1-2; unclear D gene. The sequencing sample was made of peripheral blood. The CDR3 DNA reads TGTGCCAGCAGTTATGCAGGTACCTATGGCTACACCTTC. Protein product: CASSYAGTYGYTF.